One sample yielded the 22 T cell receptor beta chains listed below, sequenced in a study of T cell repertoires in cytomegalovirus infection. These receptors are not linked to any known antigen. One entry per CDR3 protein results from TCRdb running MiXCR on the reads. This sample has 200,000 to 250,000 distinct CDR3 sequences, with 30% to 45% found just once. This specimen consisted of CD8+ T cells from cultured PBMCs, obtained from culture after CMV antigen stimulation. Receptors were obtained from a human donor in good health (CMV status not recorded). Some clones in this sample may be carry-over from other donors' samples.

This clonotype has just a few counts. This chain uses TRBV7-6 with TRBJ2-7; D is perhaps TRBD1 or TRBD2 (5 bases each). The V gene's germline CDR1 is SGHVS and CDR2 FNYEAQ. The CDR3 is made up of 16 amino acids. With 5 bases removed from V and 0 bases from J, the gap between germline ends came to 17 bases. The CDR3 region is CASSPSYGASSYEQYF. As DNA, the CDR3 is TGTGCCAGCAGCCCCTCCTACGGGGCAAGCTCCTACGAGCAGTACTTC.

This CDR3 is CAIRVGQGDTEAFF. Here the CDR3 DNA reads TGTGCCATCAGAGTGGGACAGGGGGACACTGAAGCTTTCTTT. The rearrangement links TRBV10-3 to TRBJ1-1; TRBD1 agrees at 11 bases. This CDR3 region has 14 residues. J was trimmed by 3 bases and V by 6 bases; bases with no gene match: 3. The germline gives CDR1 ENHRY, CDR2 SYGVKD.

This chain uses TRBV7-9 with TRBJ1-1; TRBD1 might be the D (6 bases). There are 13 residues in the CDR3. The V end was cut by 6 bases, the J end by 7 bases, with 15 bases between. Germline CDR1 is SEHNR and CDR2 is FQNEAQ (reference sequence). CDR3 sequence (DNA): TGTGCCAGCAGGCGAAGGGGGGCAGTTGAAGCTTTCTTT. This codes for CASRRRGAVEAFF.

This chain uses TRBV15 with TRBJ2-1, with D tentatively TRBD2 (5 bases). Per germline, CDR1 LNHNV and CDR2 YYDKDF (reference sequence). The CDR3 runs to 15 residues. V was trimmed by 3 bases and J by 7 bases, leaving 16 bases between them. DNA of the CDR3: TGTGCCACCAGCAGGTACAGCGAGGGCCTGAATGAGCAGTTCTTC. Encoded protein: CATSRYSEGLNEQFF.

The gene calls are TRBV19 and TRBJ2-2; D uncertain. The germline V and J ends were trimmed by 7 bases and 4 bases, with 7 bases remaining between them. The germline gives CDR1 LNHDA, CDR2 SQIVND (reference sequence). The CDR3 length is 12 residues. DNA for the CDR3: TGTGCCAGTACCTTATCCACCGGGGAGCTGTTTTTT. It translates to CASTLSTGELFF.

J is TRBJ2-2 and V is TRBV5-1, with 10 bases that match TRBD1. The V and J ends lost 2 bases and 2 bases, in that order; junction bases with no gene match: 3. Per germline, CDR1 SGHRS and CDR2 YFSETQ. The CDR3 covers 16 residues. CDR3 DNA sequence: TGCGCCAGCAGCTTCCGGACAGGGGGAAACACCGGGGAGCTGTTTTTT. It codes for CASSFRTGGNTGELFF.

This clonotype appeared once. The chain has TRBV20-1 and TRBJ2-3, with D tentatively TRBD2 (7 bases). Germline values: CDR1 DFQATT, CDR2 SNEGSKA (reference sequence). Deletions cut 3 bases from V and 2 bases from J, with 21 bases between. CDR3 length equals 17 residues. This chain's CDR3 is CSARQGRGAQDTDTQYF. The CDR3, as DNA: TGCAGTGCTAGGCAGGGGAGGGGCGCACAGGACACAGATACGCAGTATTTT.

This clonotype was recorded a few times. This chain links TRBV7-6 with TRBJ2-5; D possibly corresponds to TRBD2 (5 bases). V was clipped by 1 base and J by 8 bases, with 17 bases between them. Germline-derived CDR1 and CDR2 are SGHVS and FNYEAQ. The length of the CDR3 is 15 residues. The CDR3, as DNA: TGTGCCAGCAGCTTAGGGGAGTGGCCATTTGATACCCAGTACTTC. This encodes CASSLGEWPFDTQYF.

The DNA for the CDR3 is TGTGCCAGCAGTGGACCGGGACTAGCGGGAGAATTCTCCTACGAGCAGTACTTC. This sequence encodes CASSGPGLAGEFSYEQYF. This chain uses TRBV6-1 with TRBJ2-7; 14 bases fit TRBD2. The CDR3 has 18 amino acids. CDR1 and CDR2 from the germline V gene are MNHNS and SASEGT. After removal of 4 bases from V and 0 bases from J, the junction contained 8 bases not matched to a gene.

The chain carries TRBV19 and TRBJ2-7; 7 bases fit TRBD1. The J segment lost 5 bases and the V segment lost 3 bases, leaving 10 bases of the junction unmatched. Germline V lookup: CDR1 LNHDA, CDR2 SQIVND (reference sequence). The CDR3 is made up of 15 amino acids. DNA for the CDR3: TGTGCCAGTAGTATTATCCGGGACAGTGGGCACGAGCAGTACTTC. This gives the protein CASSIIRDSGHEQYF.

This clonotype was counted many times. The gene calls are TRBV7-8 and TRBJ1-2; D is uncertain. Trimming cost V 1 base and J 6 bases, with 12 bases left between them. Germline V gives CDR1 SGHVS, CDR2 FQNEAQ. CDR3 size: 14 residues. The CDR3 sequence is CASSLEGVEDGYTF. In DNA form, the CDR3 reads TGTGCCAGCAGCTTAGAGGGCGTAGAGGATGGCTACACCTTC.

This chain links TRBV12-3 or TRBV12-4 with TRBJ1-1; unclear D gene. This CDR3 has 12 residues. The V gene lost 3 bases and the J gene lost 6 bases, with 8 bases spanning the gap. Here the CDR3 reads CASSLGLAEAFF. CDR3 DNA: TGTGCCAGCAGTTTGGGCTTGGCTGAAGCTTTCTTT.

The chain recombines TRBV11-2 with TRBJ2-7; D is unclear. Trimming shortened V by 0 bases and J by 1 base, and 13 bases separated the two germline ends. CDR3 size: 16 residues. Germline assignment: CDR1 SGHAT and CDR2 FQNNGV. The CDR3 region has the DNA TGTGCCAGCAGCTTAGATGAAGGCGCCCTATCCTACGAGCAGTACTTC. The encoded protein is CASSLDEGALSYEQYF.

The gene calls are TRBV7-4 and TRBJ1-1; D is possibly TRBD1 (6 bases). This CDR3 region has 13 residues. Looked up from germline, CDR1 is SGHVT and CDR2 is SQSDAQ. The V end lost 5 bases, the J end lost 8 bases, and 15 bases lay between the germline ends. The CDR3 loop is CASSLGGDSEAFF. In DNA, the CDR3 is TGTGCCAGCAGCCTAGGGGGGGACTCCGAAGCTTTCTTT.

The chain combines TRBV15 with TRBJ2-1, with 7 bases aligning to TRBD1. The CDR3 extends over 14 amino acids. The germline gives CDR1 LNHNV, CDR2 YYDKDF (reference sequence). The V segment lost 8 bases and the J segment 6 bases; nucleotides outside the gene matches: 10. The CDR3: CATAGDRGGNEQFF. As DNA, the CDR3 is TGTGCCACCGCAGGGGACAGAGGGGGCAATGAGCAGTTCTTC.

This clonotype was detected a few times. This chain links TRBV28 with TRBJ2-7; 10 nucleotides align to TRBD1. Germline V lookup: CDR1 MDHEN, CDR2 SYDVKM. This CDR3 has 14 amino acids. J lost 5 bases, V lost 3 bases, and 4 bases had no gene match. CDR3 bases: TGTGCCAGCAGTTTCACCGGGACAGGGGACGAGCAGTACTTC. This gives the protein CASSFTGTGDEQYF.

The chain has TRBV27 and TRBJ2-1; 8 bases are a match to TRBD2. Trimming took 2 bases from V and 10 from J; bases not matched to a gene: 4. The CDR3 has 13 amino acids. Per the germline V gene, CDR1 is MNHEY and CDR2 is SMNVEV (reference sequence). The CDR3 protein is CASSLVSGTEQFF. The CDR3 bases are TGTGCCAGCAGTTTAGTTAGCGGGACCGAGCAGTTCTTC.

This clonotype was detected a few times. The chain joins TRBV27 to TRBJ1-1; 8 positions match TRBD1. Trimming cost V 4 bases and J 5 bases; bases outside gene matches: 9. In germline, CDR1 is MNHEY, CDR2 SMNVEV (reference sequence). This CDR3 contains 15 residues. CDR3 region: CASSSLGQGVTEAFF. As DNA, the CDR3 is TGTGCCAGCAGTTCCCTAGGACAGGGCGTTACTGAAGCTTTCTTT.

This clonotype was seen once. At one of its ends the junction is not consistent with the germline gene, which may arise from a read error. V is TRBV4-1 and J is TRBJ1-2; 11 bases map to TRBD1. The CDR3 is 15 residues long. Germline CDR1 is MGHRA and CDR2 is YSYEKL. The CDR3 sequence: CASSQDEDRGPWRTF. CDR3 nucleotide sequence: TGTGCCAGCAGCCAAGACGAGGACAGGGGGCCTTGGCGTACCTTC.

Many counts were recorded for this clonotype. The chain couples TRBV7-8 to TRBJ2-1, with 9 bases matching TRBD1. This CDR3 spans 15 amino acids. J lost 9 bases, V lost 1 base, and 7 bases had no gene match. The germline CDR1 and CDR2 sequences are SGHVS and FQNEAQ. The CDR3 region has the DNA TGTGCCAGCAGCTTAGTTGGGACAGGGAGAATTGAGCAGTTCTTC. The encoded protein is CASSLVGTGRIEQFF.

This sequence joins TRBV4-2 and TRBJ2-7, with D tentatively TRBD1 (6 bases). Trimming cost V 0 bases and J 0 bases, with 15 bases left between them. There are 17 residues in the CDR3. The germline gives CDR1 LGHNA, CDR2 YNFKEQ. CDR3 loop: CASSQDLTGKSSYEQYF. The DNA for the CDR3 is TGTGCCAGCAGCCAAGATCTAACAGGGAAGAGCTCCTACGAGCAGTACTTC.

The chain uses TRBV12-3 or TRBV12-4 and TRBJ1-1; TRBD1 aligns across 7 bases. V was clipped by 5 bases and J by 0 bases; unmatched bases: 6. CDR3 length: 15 residues. CDR3 nucleotide sequence: TGTGCCAGCAGTCCTGGACAGGCACTGAACACTGAAGCTTTCTTT. The encoded protein is CASSPGQALNTEAFF.